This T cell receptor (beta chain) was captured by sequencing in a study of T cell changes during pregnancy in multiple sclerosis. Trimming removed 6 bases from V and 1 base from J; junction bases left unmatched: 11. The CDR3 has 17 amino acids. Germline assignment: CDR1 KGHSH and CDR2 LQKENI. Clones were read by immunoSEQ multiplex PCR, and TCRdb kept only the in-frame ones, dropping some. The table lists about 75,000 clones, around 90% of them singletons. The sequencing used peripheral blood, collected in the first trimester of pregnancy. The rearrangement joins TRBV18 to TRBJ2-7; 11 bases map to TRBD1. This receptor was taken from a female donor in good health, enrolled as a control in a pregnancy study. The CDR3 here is CASSSLGGTGGSYEQYF. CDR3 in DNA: TGTGCCAGCTCCTCGCTTGGAGGGACAGGGGGTTCCTACGAGCAGTACTTC.